One T cell receptor (beta chain) is described in this entry. The length of the CDR3 is 17 residues. Per germline, CDR1 SGHRS and CDR2 YFSETQ. After removal of 3 bases from V and 0 bases from J, the junction contained 6 bases not matched to a gene. The sample originates from a study of technical replicates of blood from a handful of donors. The method was immunoSEQ multiplex PCR; TCRdb's version includes in-frame clones alone and lacks a portion of them. Of around 16,000 clones listed, approximately 83% are singletons. Sequenced material: PBMCs. The TCR was taken from a human donor in good health. Some clones in this sample may be carry-over from other donors' samples. The chain carries TRBV5-1 and TRBJ2-1, with 10 bases fitting TRBD1. The CDR3 nucleotides read TGCGCCAGCAGCTCGCCTCGGACAGGGGGCTCCTACAATGAGCAGTTCTTC. Its protein product is CASSSPRTGGSYNEQFF.